The clone carrying this T cell receptor (beta chain) was seen many times. This entry is derived from a study of blood T cell repertoires in COVID-19. The overall study: Spain, Italy and the United States supplied samples that represented acute and convalescent COVID-19. T cells, B-cell-depleted T cells, or PBMCs supplied cDNA or gDNA.

The CDR3 spans 14 residues. V trimming: 6 bases; J trimming: 7 bases; junction bases outside the gene matches: 9. The V gene's germline CDR1 is SGHDT and CDR2 YYEEEE. In the authors' methods: Reference gene primer amplification gave estimated nucleated cell counts. Assay: immunoSEQ multiplex PCR; the TCRdb copy retains only in-frame clones and omits some. That table gives V, J and clone size, and the DNA gave D and trimming. There are over 100,000 clones in the sample; around four fifths occur only once, and approximately 9.8% lies in the top ten. Sequences were obtained from peripheral blood. This chain links TRBV5-6 with TRBJ1-2; 10 positions agree with TRBD1. The clonotype was recovered from a man aged 60 to 75 with active or convalescent COVID-19. CDR3: CASIEDRGRGGYTF. CDR3 DNA sequence: TGTGCCAGCATCGAAGACAGGGGGCGCGGTGGCTACACCTTC.